This entry lists 31 T cell receptor beta chains sequenced from one sample in a study of T cell responses to AZD1222 COVID-19 vaccine. Here immunoSEQ multiplex PCR was the method, and the copy in TCRdb shows in-frame clones only, minus some. The sample lists 150,000 to 200,000 clones, roughly 92% occurring once. Sample: peripheral blood, taken on day 0 of AZD1222 vaccination. The origin of the receptors is an adult in good health.

The J gene is TRBJ2-3, the V gene TRBV7-7; 10 bases align to TRBD2. Germline V lookup: CDR1 SSHAT, CDR2 FNYEAQ (reference sequence). The CDR3 length is 17 residues. The ends lost 5 bases at V and 1 base at J; junction bases unmatched: 9. CDR3 loop: CASSDSAGTSGTDTQYF. CDR3 in DNA: TGTGCCAGCAGCGATTCGGCCGGGACTAGCGGCACAGATACGCAGTATTTT.

This rearrangement joins TRBV5-4 to TRBJ1-3; D is unresolved. With 0 bases removed from V and 3 bases from J, the gap between germline ends came to 7 bases. This CDR3 region has 14 residues. The germline V gene encodes CDR1 SGHNT and CDR2 YYREEE (reference sequence). CDR3 amino acids: CASSLDRVGNTIYF. CDR3 bases: TGTGCCAGCAGCTTGGACCGGGTTGGAAACACCATATATTTT.

The genes are TRBV25-1 and TRBJ1-1; 9 nucleotides align to TRBD1. V was clipped by 6 bases and J by 6 bases; unmatched bases: 8. CDR3 length equals 14 residues. Germline V lookup: CDR1 MGHDK, CDR2 SYGVNS. CDR3 coding DNA: TGTGCCAGCAGATCCGCGGGACAGGGCGCTGAAGCTTTCTTT. It yields the protein CASRSAGQGAEAFF.

The chain uses TRBV5-6 and TRBJ1-3, with a tentative D call TRBD1 (5 bases). From germline, CDR1 is SGHDT and CDR2 YYEEEE. V lost 4 bases and J 0 bases, leaving 11 bases between the germline ends. The CDR3 totals 15 residues. The CDR3 protein is CASSPDSGSGNTIYF. The CDR3 bases are TGTGCCAGCAGCCCCGACAGCGGCTCTGGAAACACCATATATTTT.

The rearrangement links TRBV25-1 to TRBJ1-4, with D possibly TRBD1 on 5 matching bases. Germline V gives CDR1 MGHDK, CDR2 SYGVNS. Trimming took 3 bases from V and 6 from J, leaving 17 bases between them. The CDR3 totals 16 residues. CDR3 amino acids: CASSEDGAPEDEKLFF. The CDR3 nucleotides read TGTGCCAGCAGTGAGGATGGGGCCCCGGAGGATGAAAAACTGTTTTTT.

This clone occurred once. The genes are TRBV14 and TRBJ2-1; D is unclear. The germline gives CDR1 SGHDN, CDR2 FVKESK. Between the trimmed V and J ends, which lost 1 base and 0 bases, there was a span of 1 base. CDR3 length: 13 residues. CDR3 bases: TGTGCCAGCAGCCAAGTCTCCTACAATGAGCAGTTCTTC. It yields the protein CASSQVSYNEQFF.

CDR3 in amino acids: CASSLPKMGTGVHEQYF. CDR3 sequence (DNA): TGTGCCAGCAGCTTACCCAAAATGGGGACAGGGGTCCACGAGCAGTACTTC. This chain joins TRBV7-9 and TRBJ2-7, with 10 bases identical to TRBD1. Trimming at V came to 2 bases and at J to 5 bases, leaving 12 bases not matched to a gene. The V gene's germline CDR1 is SEHNR and CDR2 FQNEAQ (reference sequence). The CDR3 sequence is 17 residues long.

V gene TRBV7-8 combines with J gene TRBJ1-2; D gene ambiguous. The length of the CDR3 is 13 residues. With 0 bases removed from V and 5 bases from J, the gap between germline ends came to 7 bases. Germline assignment: CDR1 SGHVS and CDR2 FQNEAQ. The CDR3 sequence: CASSLADLYGYTF. The CDR3 nucleotides are TGTGCCAGCAGCTTAGCGGACCTTTATGGCTACACCTTC.

V gene TRBV18 combines with J gene TRBJ2-1, with D unclear. The V end lost 3 bases, the J end lost 6 bases, and 15 bases lay between the germline ends. The germline CDR1 and CDR2 sequences are KGHSH and LQKENI. The CDR3 is 15 amino acids. This CDR3 is CASSPGHQGLNEQFF. CDR3 DNA: TGTGCCAGCTCACCCGGGCACCAAGGGCTCAATGAGCAGTTCTTC.

In this sample, this clone turned up a few times. The gene calls are TRBV6-6 and TRBJ1-4; D remains unclear. The CDR3 spans 14 residues. Per the germline V gene, CDR1 is MNHNY and CDR2 is SVGAGI (reference sequence). The ends were cut back, 7 bases at V and 5 bases at J, with 14 bases in the middle. CDR3 sequence reads: CASNDWQGNEKLFF. The CDR3 DNA is TGTGCCAGCAACGACTGGCAAGGAAATGAAAAACTGTTTTTT.

The rearrangement joins TRBV21-1 to TRBJ1-5. TRBV21-1 is a listed pseudogene. CDR3 size: 13 residues. The DNA for the CDR3 is TGTGCCAGCAGCAAAGCGTCGATCCCGCCCCAGCATTTT. Translated, it gives CASSKASIPPQHF.

The chain has TRBV5-4 and TRBJ2-1, with a tentative D call TRBD1 (6 bases). V shed 4 bases and J shed 5 bases, with 16 bases lying between them. This CDR3 spans 15 amino acids. The germline V gene encodes CDR1 SGHNT and CDR2 YYREEE (reference sequence). The CDR3 spells CASSLKGGSNNEQFF. Here the CDR3 DNA reads TGTGCCAGCAGCCTGAAAGGGGGTAGCAACAATGAGCAGTTCTTC. The full variable domain, its missing parts supplied by reference TRBV5-4 and TRBJ2-1, is ETGVTQSPTHLIKTRGQQVTLRCSSQSGHNTVSWYQQALGQGPQFIFQYYREEENGRGNFPPRFSGLQFPNYSSELNVNALELDDSALYLCASSLKGGSNNEQFFGPGTRLTVL.

The gene calls are TRBV27 and TRBJ1-4; D might be TRBD1 (6 bases). The V gene lost 5 bases and the J gene lost 8 bases, with 18 bases spanning the gap. CDR3 size: 15 residues. Germline V gives CDR1 MNHEY, CDR2 SMNVEV (reference sequence). CDR3 region: CASSLRAGAREKLFF. In nucleotides, the CDR3 is TGTGCCAGCAGTCTTAGAGCGGGGGCGCGGGAAAAACTGTTTTTT.

The chain couples TRBV27 to TRBJ2-2; 8 positions agree with TRBD1. The CDR3 is 17 residues long. CDR1 and CDR2 from the germline V gene are MNHEY and SMNVEV (reference sequence). The trim removed 7 bases at V and 6 bases at J, leaving 16 bases unmatched. DNA for the CDR3: TGTGCCAGCACCCGCCGGGCGAGGCAGGGGGCGGCCGGGGAGCTGTTTTTT. Translation gives CASTRRARQGAAGELFF.

This chain joins TRBV6-5 and TRBJ1-5; D unresolved. In germline, CDR1 is MNHEY, CDR2 SVGAGI. The CDR3 extends over 11 amino acids. V was shortened by 4 bases and J by 5 bases, with 3 bases between the two germline ends. This CDR3 is CASSSDQPQHF. CDR3 sequence (DNA): TGTGCCAGCAGTTCGGATCAGCCCCAGCATTTT.

This rearrangement joins TRBV5-4 to TRBJ2-1; possibly TRBD1 or TRBD2 for D (5 bases each). The CDR3 has 13 residues. The germline V and J ends were trimmed by 3 bases and 3 bases, with 7 bases remaining between them. Per the germline V gene, CDR1 is SGHNT and CDR2 is YYREEE (reference sequence). CDR3 bases: TGTGCCAGCAGCTGGGACGGCTACAATGAGCAGTTCTTC. Protein product: CASSWDGYNEQFF.

The rearrangement links TRBV5-4 to TRBJ2-1, with D perhaps TRBD1 (6 bases). Trimming stripped 4 bases from V and 4 bases from J, with 9 bases between. The CDR3 covers 13 residues. CDR1 is SGHNT, CDR2 YYREEE, per germline (reference sequence). The CDR3: CASSPGQYNEQFF. CDR3 DNA: TGTGCCAGCAGCCCGGGACAATACAATGAGCAGTTCTTC.

CDR3 amino acids: CAWSVQSHSYGYTF. CDR3 DNA sequence: TGTGCCTGGAGTGTACAGTCTCACAGCTATGGCTACACCTTC. This chain connects TRBV30 to TRBJ1-2; D ambiguous. Deletions cut 0 bases from V and 4 bases from J, with 12 bases between. The CDR3 consists of 14 residues. The germline V gene encodes CDR1 GTSNPN and CDR2 SVGIG (reference sequence).

The chain recombines TRBV9 with TRBJ2-1; 12 bases are shared with TRBD2. J was trimmed by 12 bases and V by 3 bases; bases with no gene match: 10. Germline lookup yields CDR1 SGDLS and CDR2 YYNGEE. CDR3 size: 15 residues. The chain's CDR3 is CASSGRTSGNSGQFF. For the CDR3, the DNA is TGTGCCAGCAGCGGCCGGACTAGCGGGAATTCTGGGCAGTTCTTC.

The chain has TRBV4-2 and TRBJ2-5; no definite D call. The CDR3 has 14 residues. The germline V gene encodes CDR1 LGHNA and CDR2 YNFKEQ. V lost 3 bases, J lost 1 base, and 9 bases lay in between. CDR3 amino acids: CASSQAVGQETQYF. Here the CDR3 DNA reads TGTGCCAGCAGCCAGGCTGTGGGCCAAGAGACCCAGTACTTC.

J is TRBJ1-2 and V is TRBV2; a possible D gene is TRBD1 (6 bases). CDR1 and CDR2 from the germline V gene are SNHLY and FYNNEI. The CDR3 has 14 amino acids. Trimming shortened V by 6 bases and J by 0 bases, and 11 bases separated the two germline ends. CDR3 nucleotides: TGTGCCAGCAGGACAGGCCTTTCTAACTATGGCTACACCTTC. Translated, it gives CASRTGLSNYGYTF. Filled out from reference TRBV2 and TRBJ1-2, the complete variable domain reads EPEVTQTPSHQVTQMGQEVILRCVPISNHLYFYWYRQILGQKVEFLVSFYNNEISEKSEIFDDQFSVERPDGSNFTLKIRSTKLEDSAMYFCASRTGLSNYGYTFGSGTRLTVV.

The V gene is TRBV10-3, the J gene TRBJ1-1; tentatively, D is TRBD1 (6 bases). The length of the CDR3 is 15 residues. Germline CDR1 ENHRY, CDR2 SYGVKD. V lost 0 bases, J lost 3 bases, and 11 bases lay in between. The CDR3 nucleotides read TGTGCCATCAGTGAGTCTGGGGGGCCGGACACTGAAGCTTTCTTT. This codes for CAISESGGPDTEAFF.

The V and J genes are TRBV7-9 and TRBJ2-1, with 15 positions matching TRBD2. The ends lost 4 bases at V and 3 bases at J; junction bases unmatched: 7. CDR1 and CDR2 (germline): SEHNR, FQNEAQ (reference sequence). CDR3 length equals 18 residues. The CDR3 here is CASSSGLAGGAGYNEQFF. The DNA of the CDR3 is TGTGCCAGCAGCTCGGGACTAGCGGGAGGCGCAGGCTACAATGAGCAGTTCTTC.

The rearrangement uses TRBV7-9 and TRBJ2-3; TRBD1 aligns across 10 bases. After removal of 3 bases from V and 2 bases from J, the junction contained 8 bases not matched to a gene. This CDR3 has 17 amino acids. Germline V gives CDR1 SEHNR, CDR2 FQNEAQ (reference sequence). The DNA of the CDR3 is TGTGCCAGCAGCTTTGACAGGGGGCGATCACTCACAGATACGCAGTATTTT. Encoded protein: CASSFDRGRSLTDTQYF. The whole variable domain, filled in from reference TRBV7-9 and TRBJ2-3, reads DTGVSQNPRHKITKRGQNVTFRCDPISEHNRLYWYRQTLGQGPEFLTYFQNEAQLEKSRLLSDRFSAERPKGSFSTLEIQRTEQGDSAMYLCASSFDRGRSLTDTQYFGPGTRLTVL.

This chain connects TRBV21-1 to TRBJ2-2. TRBV21-1 is shown as a pseudogene. This CDR3 is 12 amino acids long. CDR3 loop: CAGKYYRGELFF. The CDR3, as DNA: TGTGCCGGAAAGTATTACCGGGGGGAGCTGTTTTTT.

This chain connects TRBV7-2 to TRBJ2-2, with D possibly TRBD1 on 6 matching bases. The CDR3 is 16 residues long. V lost 1 base and J lost 4, with 13 bases in between. The germline V gene has CDR1 SGHTA and CDR2 FQGNSA. CDR3: CASSLVGQFITGELFF. The DNA for the CDR3 is TGTGCCAGCAGCTTAGTAGGACAGTTTATCACCGGGGAGCTGTTTTTT.

This sequence joins TRBV3-1 (or the pseudogene TRBV3-2) and TRBJ2-1; TRBD2 matches 13 bases. V trimming: 4 bases; J trimming: 5 bases; junction bases outside the gene matches: 8. This CDR3 contains 17 residues. Germline loops: CDR1 LGHDT, CDR2 YNNKEL (reference sequence). Here the CDR3 DNA reads TGTGCCAGCAGCCTACGGACTAGCGGGAGAGGTCACAATGAGCAGTTCTTC. Residues: CASSLRTSGRGHNEQFF.

The chain uses TRBV19 and TRBJ2-2, with 11 bases fitting TRBD2. This CDR3 is built from 17 residues. Germline V gene lookup returns CDR1 LNHDA and CDR2 SQIVND (reference sequence). V lost 6 bases to trimming and J lost 2 bases; unmatched junction nucleotides: 8. CDR3 sequence: CASSFRLAGNNTGELFF. The CDR3 nucleotides are TGTGCCAGTAGCTTCAGACTAGCGGGAAATAACACCGGGGAGCTGTTTTTT.

The chain has TRBV7-8 and TRBJ1-5; D uncertain. Trimming removed 4 bases from V and 1 base from J, with 8 bases in between. CDR3 length: 14 residues. Per germline, CDR1 SGHVS and CDR2 FQNEAQ. The CDR3 nucleotides read TGTGCCAGCAGCTCACAGATGAGCAATCAGCCCCAGCATTTT. Amino acid sequence: CASSSQMSNQPQHF.

The rearrangement links TRBV6-2 or TRBV6-3 to TRBJ2-7; possibly TRBD1 or TRBD2 for D (5 bases each). The germline gives CDR1 MNHEY, CDR2 SVGEGT. This CDR3 contains 13 residues. Trimming stripped 2 bases from V and 6 bases from J, with 11 bases between. CDR3 protein: CASSYGSRGEQYF. The CDR3 DNA follows: TGTGCCAGCAGTTACGGTTCGAGGGGCGAGCAGTACTTC.

J is TRBJ2-7 and V is TRBV3-1 (or the pseudogene TRBV3-2); TRBD2 matches 7 bases. The junction had 3 bases not matched to a gene; V was cut back by 4 bases and J by 0 bases. The CDR3 spans 14 residues. CDR1 LGHDT and CDR2 YNNKEL come from the germline V gene (reference sequence). The CDR3 DNA is TGTGCCAGCAGCCCTGGACTAGGCTCCTACGAGCAGTACTTC. Its translation is CASSPGLGSYEQYF.